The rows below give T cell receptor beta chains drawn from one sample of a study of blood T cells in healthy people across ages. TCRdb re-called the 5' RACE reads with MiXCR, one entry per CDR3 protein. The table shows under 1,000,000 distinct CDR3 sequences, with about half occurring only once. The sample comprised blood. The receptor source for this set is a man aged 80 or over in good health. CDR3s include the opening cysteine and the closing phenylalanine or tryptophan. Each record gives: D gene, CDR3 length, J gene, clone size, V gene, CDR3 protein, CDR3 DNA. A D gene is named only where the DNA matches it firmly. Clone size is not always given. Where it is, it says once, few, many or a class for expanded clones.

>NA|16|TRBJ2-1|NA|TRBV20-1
CSARGHRRTGYSEQFF
TGCAGTGCTAGAGGCCACCGTCGCACAGGGTACAGTGAGCAGTTCTTC
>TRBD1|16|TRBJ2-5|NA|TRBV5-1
CASSQRQGRTQETQYF
TGCGCCAGCAGCCAGCGACAGGGGAGGACCCAAGAGACCCAGTACTTC
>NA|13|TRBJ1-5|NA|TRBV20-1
CSARRPINQPQHF
TGTAGTGCTAGGAGGCCGATCAATCAGCCCCAGCATTTT
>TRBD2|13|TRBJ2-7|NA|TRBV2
CASMRTSVDEQYF
TGTGCCAGCATGAGGACTAGCGTCGACGAGCAGTACTTC
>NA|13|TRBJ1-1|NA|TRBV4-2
CASSGDADTEAFF
TGTGCCAGCAGCGGGGACGCAGACACTGAAGCTTTCTTT
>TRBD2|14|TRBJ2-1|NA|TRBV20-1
CSARYSGANNEQFF
TGCAGTGCTAGATACAGCGGGGCGAACAATGAGCAGTTCTTC
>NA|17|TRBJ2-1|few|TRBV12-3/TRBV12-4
CASSNVLVRGGGNEQFF
TGTGCCAGCAGTAACGTTCTGGTTCGCGGTGGTGGAAATGAGCAGTTCTTC
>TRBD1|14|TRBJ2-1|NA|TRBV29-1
CSVARQGANNEQFF
TGCAGCGTCGCACGACAGGGGGCCAACAATGAGCAGTTCTTC
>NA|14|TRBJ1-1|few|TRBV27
CASSLLGMRTEAFF
TGTGCCAGCAGTTTACTGGGGATGAGGACTGAAGCTTTCTTT
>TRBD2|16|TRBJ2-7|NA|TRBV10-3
CAISGPSGSPYNEQYF
TGTGCCATCAGTGGACCGAGCGGGAGTCCTTACAATGAGCAGTACTTC
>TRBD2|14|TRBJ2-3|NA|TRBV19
CASSMAGVPDTQYF
TGTGCCAGTAGTATGGCGGGGGTCCCAGATACGCAGTATTTT
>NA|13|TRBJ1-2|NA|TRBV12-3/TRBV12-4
CASSQSQARGCTF
TGTGCCAGCAGTCAATCGCAGGCTAGAGGCTGCACCTTC
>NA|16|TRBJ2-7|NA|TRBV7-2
CASSLDGGASSYEQYF
TGTGCCAGCAGCTTAGACGGAGGGGCGAGCTCCTACGAGCAGTACTTC
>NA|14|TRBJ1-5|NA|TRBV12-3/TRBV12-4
CASSLAGVSQPQHF
TGTGCCAGCAGTTTAGCCGGGGTGAGTCAGCCCCAGCATTTT
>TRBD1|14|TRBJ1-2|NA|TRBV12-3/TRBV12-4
CASSPDRGGPGYTF
TGTGCCAGCAGTCCGGACAGGGGGGGGCCTGGCTACACCTTC
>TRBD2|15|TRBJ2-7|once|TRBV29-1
CSVELAGRAGYEQYF
TGCAGCGTTGAACTCGCTGGGAGGGCCGGGTACGAGCAGTACTTC
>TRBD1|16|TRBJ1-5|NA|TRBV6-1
CASSAEGAYSNQPQHF
TGTGCCAGCAGTGCCGAGGGGGCGTATAGCAATCAGCCCCAGCATTTT
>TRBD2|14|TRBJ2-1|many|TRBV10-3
CAISGAGGPSEQFF
TGTGCCATCAGTGGGGCGGGAGGGCCCAGTGAGCAGTTCTTC
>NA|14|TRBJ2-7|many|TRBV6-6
CASSYSLSTYEQYF
TGTGCCAGCAGTTACTCCTTATCGACCTACGAGCAGTACTTC
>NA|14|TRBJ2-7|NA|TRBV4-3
CASSPNRGTYEQYF
TGCGCCAGCAGCCCCAATCGGGGGACCTACGAGCAGTACTTC
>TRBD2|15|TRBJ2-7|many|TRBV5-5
CASSLAAGAEYEQYF
TGTGCCAGCAGCTTGGCAGCGGGAGCCGAGTACGAGCAGTACTTC
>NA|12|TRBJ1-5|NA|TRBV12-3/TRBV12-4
CASSLAHGVQHF
TGTGCCAGCAGTTTAGCCCATGGGGTCCAGCATTTT
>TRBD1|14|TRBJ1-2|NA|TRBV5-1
CASSWGQGIGGYTF
TGCGCCAGCAGCTGGGGACAGGGCATCGGGGGCTACACCTTC
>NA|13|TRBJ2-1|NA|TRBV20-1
CSASSRAYNEQFF
TGCAGTGCTAGTAGCCGGGCCTACAATGAGCAGTTCTTC
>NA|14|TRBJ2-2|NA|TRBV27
CASSLGLGTGELFF
TGTGCCAGCAGTTTAGGGTTGGGGACCGGGGAGCTGTTTTTT
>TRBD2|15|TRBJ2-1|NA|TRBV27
CASSFRLAGPNEQFF
TGTGCCAGCAGTTTCCGGCTAGCGGGGCCCAATGAGCAGTTCTTC
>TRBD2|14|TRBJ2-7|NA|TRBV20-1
CSARSQRDFYEQYF
TGCAGTGCTAGAAGCCAGCGGGACTTTTACGAGCAGTACTTC
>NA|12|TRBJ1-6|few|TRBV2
CASSRTDSPLHF
TGTGCCAGCAGTAGGACAGATTCACCCCTCCACTTT
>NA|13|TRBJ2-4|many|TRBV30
CAWNYEVEDIQYF
TGTGCCTGGAACTACGAGGTAGAAGACATTCAGTACTTC
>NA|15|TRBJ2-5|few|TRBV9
CASSVGSGVPETQYF
TGTGCCAGCAGCGTAGGATCGGGAGTGCCAGAGACCCAGTACTTC
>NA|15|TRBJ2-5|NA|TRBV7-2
CASSLVRGHQGTQYF
TGTGCCAGCAGCTTAGTTAGGGGCCACCAAGGGACCCAGTACTTC
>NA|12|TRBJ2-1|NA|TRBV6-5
CASSGGEGSQFF
TGTGCCAGCAGTGGGGGAGAGGGAAGCCAGTTCTTC
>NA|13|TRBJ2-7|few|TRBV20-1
CSASPPSPYEQYF
TGCAGTGCGTCCCCCCCGAGTCCCTACGAGCAGTACTTC
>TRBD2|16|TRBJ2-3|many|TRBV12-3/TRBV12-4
CASSTGAGGYPDTQYF
TGTGCCAGCAGTACGGGAGCGGGAGGTTACCCAGATACGCAGTATTTT
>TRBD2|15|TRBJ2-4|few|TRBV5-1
CASSSGTGVTGEQYF
TGCGCCAGCAGCAGCGGGACTGGCGTTACGGGGGAGCAGTACTTC
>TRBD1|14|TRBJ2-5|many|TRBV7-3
CASSPQGQGETQYF
TGTGCCAGCAGCCCGCAGGGACAGGGAGAGACCCAGTACTTC
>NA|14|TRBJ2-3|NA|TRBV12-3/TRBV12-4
CASSGMGGTDTQYF
TGTGCCAGCAGTGGTATGGGGGGAACAGATACGCAGTATTTT
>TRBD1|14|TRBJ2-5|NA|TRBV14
CASSPMTGGKTQYF
TGTGCCAGCAGCCCCATGACAGGGGGAAAGACCCAGTACTTC
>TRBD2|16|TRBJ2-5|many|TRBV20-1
CSPLLTAGGPRETQYF
TGCAGTCCTTTGTTAACCGCGGGAGGGCCTCGAGAGACCCAGTACTTC
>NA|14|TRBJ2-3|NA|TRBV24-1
CATSGTGDGDTQYF
TGTGCCACCAGTGGGACGGGGGATGGGGATACGCAGTATTTT
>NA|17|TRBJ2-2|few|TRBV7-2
CASSFQPLGVGTGELFF
TGTGCCAGCAGCTTCCAGCCCCTAGGGGTGGGGACCGGGGAGCTGTTTTTT
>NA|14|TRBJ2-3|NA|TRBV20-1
CSAQRGEYTGTQYF
TGCAGTGCTCAAAGGGGAGAATACACAGGTACGCAGTATTTT
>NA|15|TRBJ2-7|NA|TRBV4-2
CASSQELRSIDEQYF
TGTGCCAGCAGCCAAGAACTCAGGTCTATCGACGAGCAGTACTTC
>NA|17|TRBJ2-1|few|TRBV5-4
CASSPVLLRGAHNEQFF
TGTGCCAGCAGCCCCGTACTACTGCGAGGCGCCCACAATGAGCAGTTCTTC
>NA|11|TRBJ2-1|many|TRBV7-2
CASSFYNEQFF
TGTGCCAGCAGCTTTTACAATGAGCAGTTCTTC
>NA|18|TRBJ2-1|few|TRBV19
CASSIDLSTPSSYNEQFF
TGTGCCAGTAGTATAGATCTATCCACTCCAAGCTCCTACAATGAGCAGTTCTTC
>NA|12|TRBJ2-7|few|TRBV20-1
CSARSPRYEQYF
TGCAGTGCTAGATCCCCCCGCTACGAGCAGTACTTC
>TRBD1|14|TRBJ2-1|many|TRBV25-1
CASTLGQGANEQFF
TGTGCCAGCACCCTGGGACAGGGGGCGAATGAGCAGTTCTTC
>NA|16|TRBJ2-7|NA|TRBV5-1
CASSLGPAAGGSEQYF
TGCGCCAGCTCCCTAGGGCCTGCGGCAGGGGGGAGCGAGCAGTACTTC